This TCR beta chain was identified during a study of T-cell reconstitution after alpha-beta-depleted transplantation in children. CDR1 and CDR2 (germline): SQVTM, ANQGSEA. This CDR3 region has 15 residues. The V and J ends lost 1 base and 3 bases, in that order; junction bases with no gene match: 6. Using unique molecular identifiers, the investigators prepared the TCRbeta library. TCRdb ran MiXCR on the PCR reads and lists one entry per CDR3 protein. The data show about 610,000 distinct CDR3 sequences, with about 11% seen just once and roughly 4% held by the top ten. This clonotype originated in a human donor who donated a stem cell graft to a child with acute myeloid leukemia. The genes are TRBV29-1 and TRBJ2-7, with 10 bases aligning to TRBD1. Source: PBMCs from the stem cell graft donor, taken from the stem cell graft. The CDR3 loop is CSVEVRGQGIYEQYF. The CDR3 DNA sequence: TGCAGCGTTGAAGTCAGGGGACAGGGGATCTACGAGCAGTACTTC.